This record looks at one TCR beta chain sequence and its context. As yet, its antigen is unknown. The sample belongs to a study of cytomegalovirus exposure and HLA in healthy donors. Trimming took 1 base from V and 7 from J, leaving 11 bases between them. The CDR3 loop spans 14 amino acids. Germline lookup yields CDR1 SGHTA and CDR2 FQGNSA. PCR involved 60 Vbeta and 13 Jbeta primers. Clones were read by immunoSEQ multiplex PCR, and TCRdb kept only the in-frame ones, dropping some. The sample has approximately 170,000 clones, about 65% seen once. General observations from the study: Immune exposure data for these donors was limited to CMV serostatus.

The V and J genes are TRBV7-2 and TRBJ2-1, with D maybe TRBD1 (5 bases). This TCR derives from a woman aged 18-29 years in good health and CMV-seropositive. The material sequenced was PBMCs. The CDR3 DNA reads as TGTGCCAGCAGCTTAGAAGCAGGGCGGAATGAGCAGTTCTTC. The encoded protein is CASSLEAGRNEQFF.